This T cell receptor beta chain was identified in a study of PD-1 blockade in classical Hodgkin lymphoma. Repertoires were generated with immunoSEQ multiplex PCR, while TCRdb's copy carries only in-frame clones and drops some. The table shows 6,000 to 9,500 clones, with 75% to 80% occurring only once. The time point was: cycle 4 day 1 (C4D1), after more than five weeks of nivolumab. Relapse after autologous stem cell transplantation occurred in every patient, and brentuximab vedotin exposure varied. Researchers pulled CD8+ T cells out of thawed PBMCs using magnetic negative selection. This sample comprised CD8+ T cells from blood, obtained before the fourth cycle of nivolumab. The receptor was isolated from a human donor with classical Hodgkin lymphoma.

Written as DNA, the CDR3 is TGTGCCAGCAGACCCGGACTAGCCGAAAGCTCCTACAATGAGCAGTTCTTC. Its protein product is CASRPGLAESSYNEQFF. The chain recombines TRBV11-1 with TRBJ2-1; 8 positions match TRBD2. Per the germline V gene, CDR1 is SGHAT and CDR2 is FQDESV (reference sequence). V was pared by 6 bases and J by 0 bases, with 10 bases of the junction left unmatched. This CDR3 spans 17 amino acids.